These T cell receptor beta chains were read from a single sample in a study of T cell changes during pregnancy in multiple sclerosis. Libraries were prepared by immunoSEQ multiplex PCR; TCRdb keeps only in-frame clonotypes and omits some of them. The table shows about 39,000 clones, with about 94% occurring only once. The specimen comprised CD4+ T cells from peripheral blood mononuclear cells, sampled after pregnancy. The receptors were sampled from a female donor with multiple sclerosis, enrolled in a pregnancy study. The CDR3 runs from the conserved cysteine through the conserved F or W. A D gene is named only where the DNA matches it firmly. A row's size may be missing; if present it is once, few, many or a size class.

clone size	V gene	CDR3 length	D gene	J gene	CDR3 DNA	CDR3 protein
-	TRBV27	15	-	TRBJ1-5	TGTGCCAGCAGTTCCGTCCAGGGACTTAAGATGCCCCAGCATTTT	CASSSVQGLKMPQHF
-	TRBV10-3	15	TRBD1	TRBJ2-5	TGTGCCATCGGGCAGGGACAGGGAGGCCGGGAGACCCAGTACTTC	CAIGQGQGGRETQYF
-	TRBV28	13	-	TRBJ1-2	TGTGCCGCCAGAGACGGGGTAAACTATGGCTACACCTTC	CAARDGVNYGYTF
-	TRBV6-5	12	-	TRBJ2-7	TGTGCCACTTCCAGGGGTCGCTACGAGCAGTACTTC	CATSRGRYEQYF
-	TRBV4-2	17	TRBD2	TRBJ2-3	TGTGCCAGCAGCCAAGATTACGGGGGGAGGGCGACAGATACGCAGTATTTT	CASSQDYGGRATDTQYF
-	TRBV10-1	13	TRBD1	TRBJ2-1	TGCGCCAGCAGTGAGTCCCCGGGACAGGGGGAGTTCTTC	CASSESPGQGEFF
-	TRBV7-3	14	-	TRBJ2-1	TGTGCCAGCAGCTTAGGCTGGGAGTACAATGAGCAGTTCTTC	CASSLGWEYNEQFF
-	TRBV5-6	16	TRBD2	TRBJ2-2	TGTGCCAGCAGCTTACCGACTAGCGGTAACACCGGGGAGCTGTTTTTT	CASSLPTSGNTGELFF
-	TRBV11-2	17	TRBD2	TRBJ2-1	TGTGCCAGCAGCTTAGGGGGTGGGAGCGGGGGATACAATGAGCAGTTCTTC	CASSLGGGSGGYNEQFF
-	TRBV5-5	15	TRBD1	TRBJ2-5	TGTGCCAGCAGCTTGGAGGGGACAGGGGGAGAGACCCAGTACTTC	CASSLEGTGGETQYF
-	TRBV9	15	TRBD1	TRBJ1-1	TGTGCCAGCAGCATAGTGGAGGGGGCAGGCACTGAAGCTTTCTTT	CASSIVEGAGTEAFF
-	TRBV18	12	-	TRBJ1-1	TGTGCCAGCTCCGCCAGTTTCACTGAAGCTTTCTTT	CASSASFTEAFF
-	TRBV11-2	17	TRBD2	TRBJ2-5	TGTGCCAGCAGCGTTAGACTAGCGGGGGGTTTGGGGGAGACCCAGTACTTC	CASSVRLAGGLGETQYF
-	TRBV6-5	15	-	TRBJ2-2	TGTGCCAGCAGAACCACAGGGTCGAACACCGGGGAGCTGTTTTTT	CASRTTGSNTGELFF
-	TRBV5-1	14	TRBD1	TRBJ2-5	TGCGCCAGCAGCCAGTGGACAGGGCGGGAGACCCAGTACTTC	CASSQWTGRETQYF
-	TRBV5-1	14	-	TRBJ1-4	TGCGCCAGCAAGGTCGGGCAGGGTTATGAAAAACTGTTTTTT	CASKVGQGYEKLFF
-	TRBV7-2	15	TRBD1	TRBJ1-3	TGTGCCAGCAGCTCGGCCGGGACAGGGGGACACACCATATATTTT	CASSSAGTGGHTIYF
-	TRBV6-6	13	TRBD1	TRBJ1-1	TGTGCCAGCAGCCAGACAGGGGTGAACGAAGCTTTCTTT	CASSQTGVNEAFF
-	TRBV18	17	TRBD1	TRBJ1-5	TGTGCCAGCTCACCGGTCCCATCAGGGGGGTTAAGCCAGCCCCAGCATTTT	CASSPVPSGGLSQPQHF
-	TRBV7-8	15	-	TRBJ1-5	TGTGCCAGCAGCCCGGACAGCCATAGCAATCAGCCCCAGCATTTT	CASSPDSHSNQPQHF
-	TRBV6-6	11	-	TRBJ1-1	TGTGCCGTCAGGCGAAACACTGAAGCTTTCTTT	CAVRRNTEAFF
few	TRBV18	14	-	TRBJ1-1	TGTGCCAGCTCACCACCGAGGGGGTTCACTGAAGCTTTCTTT	CASSPPRGFTEAFF
-	TRBV7-6	18	TRBD1	TRBJ1-5	TGTGCCAGCAGCTTATATCCCCGGGACAGCCATAGCAATCAGCCCCAGCATTTT	CASSLYPRDSHSNQPQHF
-	TRBV29-1	12	TRBD2	TRBJ2-3	TGCAGCGTGCTAGCGGGGACAGATACGCAGTATTTT	CSVLAGTDTQYF
-	TRBV7-2	14	TRBD1	TRBJ1-1	TGTGCCAGCAGCCCGGACAGGGCCGGGACTGAAGCTTTCTTT	CASSPDRAGTEAFF
-	TRBV7-9	15	-	TRBJ2-1	TGTGCCAGCAGCCCAGCGGTGAGCTCCTACAATGAGCAGTTCTTC	CASSPAVSSYNEQFF
-	TRBV7-2	14	-	TRBJ1-5	TGTGCCAGCAGCTCCTCAGGTATGAGTCAGCCCCAGCATTTT	CASSSSGMSQPQHF
once	TRBV6-1	14	-	TRBJ1-5	TGTGCCAGCGAGGGGGGGGTTAGCAATCAGCCCCAGCATTTT	CASEGGVSNQPQHF